A single sample is the source of the 16 T cell receptor beta chains below, sequenced in a study of blood T cell repertoires in COVID-19. Profiled with immunoSEQ multiplex PCR; TCRdb holds only in-frame clones, not every one. The sample lists fewer than 250,000 clones; approximately 84% were seen once. Sequenced material: peripheral blood. These receptors all stem from a man aged 50 or older with acute or convalescent COVID-19.

The gene calls are TRBV6-5 and TRBJ2-7; no firm D call. Trimming took off 0 bases at V and 2 bases at J, with 8 bases between the two ends. Germline V gives CDR1 MNHEY, CDR2 SVGAGI. The CDR3 consists of 14 residues. The CDR3 coding sequence is TGTGCCAGCAGTTACTCGGCAGACACCTACGAGCAGTACTTC. This gives the protein CASSYSADTYEQYF.

This rearrangement joins TRBV6-2 or TRBV6-3 to TRBJ1-1; D unclear. CDR1 and CDR2 (germline): MNHEY, SVGEGT. This CDR3 has 13 amino acids. V was pared by 3 bases and J by 6 bases, with 11 bases between. In DNA, the CDR3 is TGTGCCAGCAGTTATCCGGTGGGCCCTGAAGCTTTCTTT. This gives the protein CASSYPVGPEAFF.

The chain employs TRBV6-6 and TRBJ1-1; 9 bases map to TRBD1. The CDR3 consists of 14 residues. With V trimmed by 7 bases and J by 0 bases, 3 bases remained unmatched. CDR1 is MNHNY and CDR2 is SVGAGI in the germline V gene (reference sequence). CDR3 residues: CASKRQGVNTEAFF. The CDR3 coding sequence is TGTGCCAGCAAACGACAGGGGGTGAACACTGAAGCTTTCTTT.

The rearrangement uses TRBV6-5 and TRBJ1-4; 7 bases map to TRBD1. This CDR3 is 15 amino acids long. Germline loops: CDR1 MNHEY, CDR2 SVGAGI. Trimming took 7 bases from V and 2 from J; bases not matched to a gene: 7. In DNA, the CDR3 is TGTGCCAGCATAGGAGCAGGGGGGACTAATGAAAAACTGTTTTTT. Translation gives CASIGAGGTNEKLFF.

This rearrangement joins TRBV5-4 to TRBJ2-2; D is perhaps TRBD1 (5 bases). Looked up from germline, CDR1 is SGHNT and CDR2 is YYREEE (reference sequence). V was clipped by 2 bases and J by 6 bases, with 14 bases between them. The CDR3 consists of 15 residues. CDR3 sequence: CASSFGAKVSGELFF. Written as DNA, the CDR3 is TGTGCCAGCAGCTTTGGGGCCAAGGTCTCCGGGGAGCTGTTTTTT.

A few counts support this clone. The chain carries TRBV7-2 and TRBJ2-5; 11 nucleotides agree with TRBD2. Losses at the gene ends were 1 base for V and 1 base for J; bases not matched to a gene: 2. Germline values: CDR1 SGHTA, CDR2 FQGNSA. The CDR3 loop spans 16 amino acids. CDR3 in DNA: TGTGCCAGCAGCTTAGGGGGACTAGCGGTCCAAGAGACCCAGTACTTC. It translates to CASSLGGLAVQETQYF.

The V call is TRBV9, the J call TRBJ2-2; TRBD1 aligns across 9 bases. CDR3 length equals 17 residues. V was clipped by 4 bases and J by 1 base; unmatched bases: 8. Germline-derived CDR1 and CDR2 are SGDLS and YYNGEE. The CDR3 sequence: CASSIAGTGLNTGELFF. The CDR3 DNA sequence: TGTGCCAGCAGCATCGCCGGGACAGGGCTGAACACCGGGGAGCTGTTTTTT.

This chain uses TRBV5-1 with TRBJ1-1; 9 nucleotides agree with TRBD1. V lost 5 bases, J lost 4 bases, and 12 bases stayed unmatched. This CDR3 contains 16 residues. CDR1 is SGHRS and CDR2 is YFSETQ in the germline V gene. CDR3: CASSGTGWDGTTEAFF. The CDR3 coding sequence is TGCGCCAGCAGTGGGACAGGGTGGGACGGAACCACTGAAGCTTTCTTT.

Note on this clone: The sample holds other DNA sequences that translate to the same CDR3. J is TRBJ2-5 and V is TRBV18; 7 nucleotides agree with TRBD1. The CDR3 totals 13 residues. Germline V lookup: CDR1 KGHSH, CDR2 LQKENI. Trimming removed 3 bases from V and 3 bases from J; junction bases left unmatched: 1. This CDR3 reads CASSPGQKETQYF. The CDR3 DNA reads as TGTGCCAGCTCACCGGGACAGAAAGAGACCCAGTACTTC.

The chain recombines TRBV19 with TRBJ1-1; D gene uncertain. The V end was cut by 3 bases, the J end by 1 base, with 6 bases between. This CDR3 is 13 amino acids long. Germline loops: CDR1 LNHDA, CDR2 SQIVND (reference sequence). As DNA, the CDR3 is TGTGCCAGTAGTATTCGGAGGAACACTGAAGCTTTCTTT. It translates to CASSIRRNTEAFF.

The chain is built from TRBV2 and TRBJ2-7; a possible D gene is TRBD2 (5 bases). V gave up 6 bases and J gave up 1 base, with 10 bases separating them. The CDR3 covers 13 residues. Per germline, CDR1 SNHLY and CDR2 FYNNEI. The CDR3, as DNA: TGTGCCAGCAGGTCCGGGGTTTCCTACGAGCAGTACTTC. Its protein product is CASRSGVSYEQYF.

The J gene is TRBJ2-3, the V gene TRBV25-1; D may be TRBD1 (6 bases). This CDR3 region has 14 residues. Germline V gives CDR1 MGHDK, CDR2 SYGVNS. Trimming shortened V by 0 bases and J by 8 bases, and 12 bases separated the two germline ends. The CDR3 here is CASSEYAEQGTQYF. The DNA for the CDR3 is TGTGCCAGCAGTGAATATGCCGAACAGGGTACGCAGTATTTT.

This clone was picked up one time. The rearrangement uses TRBV10-3 and TRBJ2-2; D is unclear. Trimming took 0 bases from V and 2 from J, leaving 7 bases between them. In germline, CDR1 is ENHRY, CDR2 SYGVKD. The CDR3 runs to 15 residues. The DNA for the CDR3 is TGTGCCATCAGTGAGTCGGCCTCAAACACCGGGGAGCTGTTTTTT. It yields the protein CAISESASNTGELFF.

V and J are TRBV5-5 and TRBJ1-2, with 7 nucleotides matching TRBD1. J was trimmed by 8 bases and V by 4 bases; bases with no gene match: 8. This CDR3 contains 13 residues. Germline-derived CDR1 and CDR2 are SGHKS and YYEKEE (reference sequence). CDR3 nucleotides: TGTGCCAGCAGCAGACAGGGTCTGGGGGGCTACACCTTC. Translation: CASSRQGLGGYTF.

The chain combines TRBV11-2 with TRBJ2-2; the match to TRBD2 covers 14 bases. CDR1 is SGHAT and CDR2 is FQNNGV in the germline V gene. Losses at the gene ends were 6 bases for V and 7 bases for J; bases not matched to a gene: 7. The CDR3 sequence is 16 residues long. CDR3 sequence: CASRLPGLAGVGELFF. As DNA, the CDR3 is TGTGCCAGCAGGCTACCGGGACTAGCGGGAGTCGGGGAGCTGTTTTTT.

As regards this clone: Other DNA sequences within the sample encode an identical CDR3. The chain has TRBV9 and TRBJ1-5; D remains ambiguous. CDR3 length: 14 amino acids. Trimming took off 0 bases at V and 1 base at J, with 5 bases between the two ends. Germline assignment: CDR1 SGDLS and CDR2 YYNGEE. Here the CDR3 DNA reads TGTGCCAGCAGCGTAGCCGGGAGCAATCAGCCCCAGCATTTT. Protein sequence: CASSVAGSNQPQHF.